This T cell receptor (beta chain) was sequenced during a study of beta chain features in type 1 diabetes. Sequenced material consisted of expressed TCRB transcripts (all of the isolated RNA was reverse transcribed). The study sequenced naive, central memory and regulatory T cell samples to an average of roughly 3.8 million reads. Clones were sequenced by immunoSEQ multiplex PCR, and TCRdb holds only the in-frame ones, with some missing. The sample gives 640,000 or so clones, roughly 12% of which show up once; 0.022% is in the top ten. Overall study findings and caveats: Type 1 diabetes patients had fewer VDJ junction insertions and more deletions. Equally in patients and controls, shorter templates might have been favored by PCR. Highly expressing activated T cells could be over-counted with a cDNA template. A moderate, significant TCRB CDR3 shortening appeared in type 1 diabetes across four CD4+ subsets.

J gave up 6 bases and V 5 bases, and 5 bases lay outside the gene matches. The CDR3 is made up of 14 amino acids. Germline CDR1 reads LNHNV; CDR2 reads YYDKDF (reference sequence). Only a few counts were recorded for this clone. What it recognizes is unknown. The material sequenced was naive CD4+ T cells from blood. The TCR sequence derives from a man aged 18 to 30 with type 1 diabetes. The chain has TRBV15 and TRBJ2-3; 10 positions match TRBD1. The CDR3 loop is CATSGQGVGDTQYF. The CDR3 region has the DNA TGTGCCACCAGCGGACAGGGGGTCGGGGATACGCAGTATTTT.